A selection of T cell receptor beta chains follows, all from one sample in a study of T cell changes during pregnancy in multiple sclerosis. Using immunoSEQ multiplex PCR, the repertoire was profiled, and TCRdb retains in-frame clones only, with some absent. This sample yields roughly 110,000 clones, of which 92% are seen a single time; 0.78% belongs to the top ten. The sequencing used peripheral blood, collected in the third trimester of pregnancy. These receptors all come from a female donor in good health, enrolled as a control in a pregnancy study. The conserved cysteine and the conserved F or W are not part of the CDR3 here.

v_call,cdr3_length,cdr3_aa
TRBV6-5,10,ASRGEEEKLF
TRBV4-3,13,ASSQERQGADTQY
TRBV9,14,ASSAGSAERQETQY
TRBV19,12,ASSIGGFQETQY
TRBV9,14,ASSVNVGQNNSPLH
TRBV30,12,AWSGEGAGVGQY
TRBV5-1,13,ASSPPTGWAGELF
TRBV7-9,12,ASSLGQTRREQY
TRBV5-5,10,ASSLSGGEAF
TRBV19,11,ASKVRGGEPQH
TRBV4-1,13,ASSWTTGGEGEAF
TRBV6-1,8,ASRLDGYT
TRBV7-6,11,ASSRDRNTEAF